A single sample gave rise to the 8 T cell receptor beta chains below, sequenced in a study of metastatic and nonmetastatic thyroid tumors. All patients reached thyroid surgery having received no treatment beforehand. Through MiXCR, TCRdb re-clonotyped the PCR reads. The sample records fewer than 25,000 clones, about 16% being singletons. The sample consisted of tumor tissue. These receptors were collected from a female donor with papillary thyroid cancer or a benign thyroid nodule (not recorded which). Some clones in this sample may be carry-over from other donors' samples.

By proportion, this clone is medium-sized. The rearrangement joins TRBV28 to TRBJ1-6, with D possibly TRBD1 on 5 matching bases. V was trimmed by 7 bases and J by 10 bases, leaving 17 bases between them. Germline CDR1 is MDHEN and CDR2 is SYDVKM. This CDR3 spans 14 amino acids. CDR3 DNA: TGTGCCAGCAAACTTGTAGGGGATCGGTCACCCCTCCACTTT. Protein product: CASKLVGDRSPLHF.

By its share, this clone is medium-sized (0.01 to 0.1%). J is TRBJ1-6 and V is TRBV27; tentative D call: TRBD1 (5 bases). Germline lookup yields CDR1 MNHEY and CDR2 SMNVEV (reference sequence). Trimming shortened V by 0 bases and J by 7 bases, and 10 bases separated the two germline ends. This CDR3 spans 15 amino acids. DNA of the CDR3: TGTGCCAGCAGTTTATCAGGGGCCGCGAATTCACCCCTCCACTTT. Its translation is CASSLSGAANSPLHF.

This clone came up many times. The CDR3 region is CASSPSVFSGANVLTF. CDR3 bases: TGTGCCAGCAGCCCCTCCGTATTCTCTGGGGCCAACGTCCTGACTTTC. The V gene is TRBV9, the J gene TRBJ2-6; D is undetermined. Germline-derived CDR1 and CDR2 are SGDLS and YYNGEE. V gave up 4 bases and J gave up 0 bases, with 11 bases separating them. The CDR3 contains 16 residues.

This clone was seen repeatedly, ten times or more. The CDR3 DNA sequence: TGTGCCAGTACCGACCCGGGGACTTCGGCGGACACTGAAGCTTTCTTT. It is translated as CASTDPGTSADTEAFF. The genes are TRBV19 and TRBJ1-1; D perhaps matches TRBD1 (5 bases). Trimming removed 7 bases from V and 3 bases from J, with 21 bases in between. The CDR3 has 16 amino acids. CDR1 and CDR2 from the germline V gene are LNHDA and SQIVND (reference sequence).

Points on this clone: An end of the junction differs from the germline gene, which may be a read error. This chain links TRBV20-1 with TRBJ2-1; 8 bases match TRBD2. The CDR3 extends over 17 amino acids. From germline, CDR1 is DFQATT and CDR2 SNEGSKA (reference sequence). CDR3 in amino acids: CSARPFSGISSYNEQFF. In DNA, the CDR3 is TGCAGTGCTAGACCATTTAGCGGGATTAGTTCCTACAATGAGCAGTTCTTT.

This clone was observed many times. The chain combines TRBV6-1 with TRBJ2-2; D possibly corresponds to TRBD1 (5 bases). CDR1 is MNHNS, CDR2 SASEGT, per germline. V dropped 6 bases and J dropped 4 bases, with 9 bases sitting between them. CDR3 length: 13 amino acids. The CDR3 DNA follows: TGTGCCAGCAGGGAAAGGGGCACCGGGGAGCTGTTTTTT. Protein: CASRERGTGELFF.

There are many counts of this clone. The chain has TRBV9 and TRBJ1-1; possibly TRBD1 for D (6 bases). Trimming removed 0 bases at V and 3 bases at J, with 18 bases between. The CDR3 sequence is 17 residues long. The germline CDR1 and CDR2 sequences are SGDLS and YYNGEE. CDR3 in DNA: TGTGCCAGCAGCGTAGAGGTAACAGGGCGTGGGGACACTGAAGCTTTCTTT. Protein: CASSVEVTGRGDTEAFF.

This clone was picked up many times. This sample also contains other DNA sequences that code for the same CDR3. This sequence joins TRBV12-3 or TRBV12-4 and TRBJ2-1; 8 bases agree with TRBD2. V lost 2 bases and J lost 0; bases outside the gene matches: 6. There are 17 residues in the CDR3. DNA of the CDR3: TGTGCCAGCAGTTTATGGGTAGCGGGGCCCTCCTACAATGAGCAGTTCTTC. Protein sequence: CASSLWVAGPSYNEQFF.